The clone carrying this T cell receptor (beta chain) has a single count. Its cognate antigen is unknown. The data derive from a study of cytomegalovirus exposure and HLA in healthy donors. Overall study results and limits: Reports indicate that TCR beta sequences accurately predicted the HLA-A and HLA-B alleles of most subjects.

The V end lost 0 bases, the J end lost 0 bases, and 12 bases lay between the germline ends. The CDR3 sequence is 16 residues long. Germline V CDR1 and CDR2: MNHNY, SVGAGI (reference sequence). The PCR used 60 Vbeta and 13 Jbeta primers. Produced via immunoSEQ multiplex PCR; TCRdb's table is partial and in-frame only. The data hold over 100,000 clones, with roughly 68% observed a single time. The chain is built from TRBV6-6 and TRBJ2-7, with D perhaps matching TRBD2 (5 bases). The receptor's source is a woman younger than 45 in good health and CMV-seronegative. Input material: PBMCs. CDR3 loop: CASSYSSSGDSYEQYF. The CDR3 nucleotides are TGTGCCAGCAGTTACTCGTCCAGCGGAGACTCCTACGAGCAGTACTTC.